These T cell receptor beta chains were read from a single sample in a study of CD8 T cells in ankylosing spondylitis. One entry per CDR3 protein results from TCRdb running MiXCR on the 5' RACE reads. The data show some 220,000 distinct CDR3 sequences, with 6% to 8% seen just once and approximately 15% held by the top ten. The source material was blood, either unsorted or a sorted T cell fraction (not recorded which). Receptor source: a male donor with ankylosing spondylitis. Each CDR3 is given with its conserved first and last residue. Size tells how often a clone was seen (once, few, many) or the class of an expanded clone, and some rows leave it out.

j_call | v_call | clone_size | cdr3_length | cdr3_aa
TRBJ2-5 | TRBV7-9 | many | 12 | CASSPSEETQYF
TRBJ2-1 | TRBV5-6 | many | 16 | CASRKDRGGSYGEQFF
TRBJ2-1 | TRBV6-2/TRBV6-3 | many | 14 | CASSYSPGGGEQFF
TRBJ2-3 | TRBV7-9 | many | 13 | CASSPWTPGTQYF
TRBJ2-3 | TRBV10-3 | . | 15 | CAISEGTSGSYTQYF
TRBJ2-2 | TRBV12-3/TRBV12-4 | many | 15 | CASSLALAGTGELFF
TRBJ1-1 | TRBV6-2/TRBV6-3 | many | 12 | CASSSVRTEAFF
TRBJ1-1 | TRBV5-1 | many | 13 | CASRVSSNTEAFF
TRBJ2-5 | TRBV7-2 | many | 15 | CASSLALGGGETQYF
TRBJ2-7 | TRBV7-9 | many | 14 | CASSSTGTAYEQYF
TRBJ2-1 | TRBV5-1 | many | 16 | CASSFRDRTLYNEQFF
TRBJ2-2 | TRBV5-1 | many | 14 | CASSLRGHTGELFF
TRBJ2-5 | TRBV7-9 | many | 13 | CASSSPGVGSQYF
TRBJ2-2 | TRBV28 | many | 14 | CASSALFGTGELFF
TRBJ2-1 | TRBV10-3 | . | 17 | CAISGLAGATNPNEQFF
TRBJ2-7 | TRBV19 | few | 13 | CASSMNGAYEQYF
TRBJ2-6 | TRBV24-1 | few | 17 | CATSALDRTSGANVLTF
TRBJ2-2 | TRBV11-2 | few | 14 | CATTSGDSTGELFF
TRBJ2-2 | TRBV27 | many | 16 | CASSFIATTLPGELFF
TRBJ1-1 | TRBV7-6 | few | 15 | CASGDWPRMNTEAFF
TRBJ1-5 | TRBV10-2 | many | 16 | CASSDIKGDSNQPQHF
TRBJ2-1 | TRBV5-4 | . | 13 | CASSFIISGEQFF
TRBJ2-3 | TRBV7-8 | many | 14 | CASSLAGWTDTQYF
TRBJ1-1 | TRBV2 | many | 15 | CASSEANRGYTEAFF
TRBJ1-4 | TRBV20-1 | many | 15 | CSARGPGDRNEKLFF
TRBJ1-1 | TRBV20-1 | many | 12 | CSAHNGHSEAFF
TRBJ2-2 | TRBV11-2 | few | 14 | CASSLWRNTGELFF
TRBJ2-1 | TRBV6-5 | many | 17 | CASSYRRTGGSYNEQFF
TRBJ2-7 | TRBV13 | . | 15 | CASSGGKTSSYEQYF
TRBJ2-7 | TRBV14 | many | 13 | CASSWTAAYEQYF
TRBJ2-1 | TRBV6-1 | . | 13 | CASIARTYNEQFF
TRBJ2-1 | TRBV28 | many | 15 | CASSLTGVYYNEQFF
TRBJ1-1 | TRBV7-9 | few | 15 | CASSHGDPLNTEAFF
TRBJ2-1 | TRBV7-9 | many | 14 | CASSPSGANNEQFF
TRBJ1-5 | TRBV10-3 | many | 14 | CATWETGMSQPQHF
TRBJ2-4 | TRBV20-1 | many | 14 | CSAPRRDIGNIQYF
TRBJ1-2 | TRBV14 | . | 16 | CASSQDLDSPLFGYTF
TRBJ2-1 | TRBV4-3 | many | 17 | CASSQEWGVGFYNEQFF
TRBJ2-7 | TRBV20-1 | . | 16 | CSARAPPETGNYEQYF
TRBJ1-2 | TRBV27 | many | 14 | CASSSGGEGYGYTF
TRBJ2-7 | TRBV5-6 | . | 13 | CASSIGTLTEQYF
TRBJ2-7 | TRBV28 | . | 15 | CASSPQRQISYEQYF
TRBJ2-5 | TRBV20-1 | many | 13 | CSARASAHETQYF
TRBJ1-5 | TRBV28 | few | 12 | CASSLSLVPQHF
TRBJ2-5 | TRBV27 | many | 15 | CASSYRTGSRETQYF
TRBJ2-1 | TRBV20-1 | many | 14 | CSARDIPGPHEQFF
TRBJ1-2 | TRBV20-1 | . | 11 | CSGRDSYGYTF
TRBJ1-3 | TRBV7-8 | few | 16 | CASSLRRGVSGNTIYF
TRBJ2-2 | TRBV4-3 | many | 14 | CASSQGQGSGELFF
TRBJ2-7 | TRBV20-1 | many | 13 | CSARTRSSYEQYF
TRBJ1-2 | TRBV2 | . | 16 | CASSELARGGYYGYTF
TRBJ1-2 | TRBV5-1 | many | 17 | CASSRWDRAKNIYGYTF
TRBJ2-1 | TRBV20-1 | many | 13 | CSASSIDRNEQFF
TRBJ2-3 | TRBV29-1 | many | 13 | CSGDTSGVDTQYF
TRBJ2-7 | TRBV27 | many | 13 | CASSLSSDDEQYF
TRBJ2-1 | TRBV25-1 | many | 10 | CASSGGEQFF
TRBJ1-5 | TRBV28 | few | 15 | CASRKTGGAWQPQHF
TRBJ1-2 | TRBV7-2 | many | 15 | CASSLGAGLRWLYTF
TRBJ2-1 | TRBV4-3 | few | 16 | CASSQTSRVAYNEQFF